A selection of T cell receptor beta chains follows, all from one sample in a study of PD-1 blockade in mismatch repair-deficient tumors. Method: immunoSEQ multiplex PCR; TCRdb's copy keeps in-frame clones and lacks some. The table shows just over 25,000 clones, with approximately 84% occurring only once. Source: PBMCs, taken before pembrolizumab treatment. Receptors were obtained from an adult with mismatch repair-deficient cancer. Both conserved end residues are part of each CDR3. The order of the fields is J gene, V gene, CDR3 protein.

TRBJ1-5 TRBV7-6 CASSPGTARNQPQHF
TRBJ1-4 TRBV6-1 CASSAGRITNEKLFF
TRBJ2-7 TRBV6-5 CASSLGGSYEQYF
TRBJ1-2 TRBV28 CASSTPPQNYGYTF
TRBJ1-2 TRBV30 CAWSAGTGLGYGYTF
TRBJ1-1 TRBV18 CASSPSGQNTEAFF
TRBJ2-1 TRBV9 CASSVVETGSNEQFF
TRBJ1-1 TRBV5-1 CASSRGYLTLNTEAFF
TRBJ2-7 TRBV5-4 CASRSFGRGTYEQYF
TRBJ2-3 TRBV29-1 CSVPPGLGSGVGTQYF
TRBJ2-7 TRBV27 CASSPTLSRNEQYF
TRBJ2-7 TRBV30 CAWDSAYEQYF
TRBJ2-3 TRBV2 CASSAGTSGRADTQYF
TRBJ2-7 TRBV5-1 CASTLAGDAYEQYF
TRBJ1-4 TRBV18 CASSPPPGQGGEKLFF
TRBJ2-1 TRBV21-1 CASSKVEDNEQFF
TRBJ1-6 TRBV6-5 CASSYGQNYNSPLHF
TRBJ2-5 TRBV5-1 CASTHGTGSQETQYF
TRBJ1-4 TRBV5-1 CASRQGAKNEKLFF
TRBJ2-5 TRBV7-9 CASSLGTVRETQYF
TRBJ2-2 TRBV2 CASSVITGVTGELFF
TRBJ2-1 TRBV7-6 CASSNLAGVNNEQFF
TRBJ1-4 TRBV5-1 CASSLGRGTNEKLFF
TRBJ1-2 TRBV27 CASSFRQGASSGGYTF
TRBJ2-2 TRBV5-6 CASSPLTGGGRTGELFF
TRBJ2-3 TRBV5-1 CASSLLQGDTDTQYF
TRBJ2-7 TRBV4-1 CASSQGGLQKYF
TRBJ2-5 TRBV2 CASRETGGQETQYF
TRBJ1-3 TRBV9 CASSGAGQTGNTIYF
TRBJ1-4 TRBV10-2 CASRFLFVGTKERDNEKLFF
TRBJ2-7 TRBV5-1 CASSLGLQGADEQYF
TRBJ1-4 TRBV27 CASSLAGIGEKLFF
TRBJ2-7 TRBV5-1 CASSRTGESAGGEQYF
TRBJ1-2 TRBV5-1 CASSFVATVNYGYTF
TRBJ1-4 TRBV11-3 CASSSQGLSNEKLFF
TRBJ2-6 TRBV27 CASSLGTGSSGANVLTF
TRBJ2-3 TRBV7-8 CASSLEGSGDTQYF
TRBJ1-1 TRBV28 CASSFRGGPEAFF
TRBJ1-4 TRBV28 CASSLTQGGEKLFF
TRBJ2-5 TRBV4-1 CASSHITRGTSGTKETQYF
TRBJ2-3 TRBV2 CASRASRTDTQYF
TRBJ2-7 TRBV28 CASSGTIFEQYF
TRBJ1-6 TRBV19 CASSTGQLRNSPLHF
TRBJ1-1 TRBV7-3 CASSSNRENTEAFF
TRBJ1-1 TRBV5-1 CASSVGTGLTTEAFF
TRBJ2-5 TRBV18 CASSPRVTRQETQYF
TRBJ2-7 TRBV5-1 CASSPLKGTGSLWQYF
TRBJ1-2 TRBV7-9 CASSLETFGYTF
TRBJ2-2 TRBV7-9 CARRPQGLNTGELFF
TRBJ1-3 TRBV28 CASSPAGGISGNTIYF